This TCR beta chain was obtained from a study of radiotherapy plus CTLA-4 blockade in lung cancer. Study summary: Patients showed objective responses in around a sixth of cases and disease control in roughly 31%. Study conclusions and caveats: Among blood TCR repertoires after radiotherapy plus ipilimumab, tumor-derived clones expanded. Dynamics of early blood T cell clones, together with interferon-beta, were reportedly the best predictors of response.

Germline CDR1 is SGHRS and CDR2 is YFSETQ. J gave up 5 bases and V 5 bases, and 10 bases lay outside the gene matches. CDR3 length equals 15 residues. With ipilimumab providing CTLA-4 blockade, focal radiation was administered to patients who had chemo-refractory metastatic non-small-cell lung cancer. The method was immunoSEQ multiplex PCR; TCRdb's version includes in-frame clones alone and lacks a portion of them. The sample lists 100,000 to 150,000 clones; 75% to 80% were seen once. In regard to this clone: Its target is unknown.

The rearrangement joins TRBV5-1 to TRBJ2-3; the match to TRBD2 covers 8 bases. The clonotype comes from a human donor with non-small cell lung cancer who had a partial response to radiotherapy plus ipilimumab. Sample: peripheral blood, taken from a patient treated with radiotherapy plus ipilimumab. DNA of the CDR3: TGCGCCAGCAGACCAGGCGGGGGGTCGGGAGATACGCAGTATTTT. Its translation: CASRPGGGSGDTQYF.